This T cell receptor beta chain was recovered during a study of cytomegalovirus exposure and HLA in healthy donors. The V gene's germline CDR1 is GTSNPN and CDR2 SVGIG (reference sequence). V was clipped by 2 bases and J by 5 bases, with 6 bases between them. This CDR3 has 11 residues. Vbeta (60) and Jbeta (13) primers were used in the PCR. In the original processing: Roughly 11 million shared chains were among 65 million to 85 million unique TCR beta chains counted in a later analysis. Clones were sequenced by immunoSEQ multiplex PCR, and TCRdb holds only the in-frame ones, with some missing. The DNA was the basis for D and trimming; V, J and clone size are from that table. This table holds 75,000 to 90,000 clones, roughly 72% found once.

The specimen was PBMCs. The TCR originated in a man aged 25-40 years in good health and CMV-seropositive. This chain links TRBV30 with TRBJ1-1; D is unresolved. The CDR3 protein is CAWSPGTEAFF. For the CDR3, the DNA is TGTGCCTGGAGTCCGGGGACTGAAGCTTTCTTT.